The text below deals with one TCR beta chain. The antigen remains undetermined. 5'RACE with constant-segment primers yielded barcoded, UMI-tagged TCR alpha and TCR beta cDNA libraries. TCRdb used MiXCR to reprocess the 5' RACE reads, holding one entry per CDR3 protein. The sample carries more than 150,000 distinct CDR3 sequences, around 10% recorded once. The data originate from a study of T-cell memory formation after mild COVID-19. Study-level information: Clustering of TCRs was largely donor specific. Study-wide points: Whether second-wave clones peaking at day 37 were SARS-CoV-2 specific went unconfirmed. CD4/CD8 balance held among clones contracting day 15 to 85, and later expanders leaned CD4+.

CDR3 length equals 16 residues. Between the trimmed V and J ends, which lost 0 bases and 3 bases, there was a span of 15 bases. Germline V gives CDR1 LNHNV, CDR2 YYDKDF (reference sequence). Source material: PBMCs or a T cell subset sorted from them (not recorded which). This TCR was recovered from a man between 18 and 35 years old who had mild COVID-19 (a few samples of this study predate the infection). Cell type and time point are not known. The V and J genes are TRBV15 and TRBJ2-7, with D perhaps matching TRBD1 (5 bases). CDR3 protein: CATSRDLWQGNYEQYF. The CDR3 nucleotides read TGTGCCACCAGCAGAGATCTTTGGCAGGGCAACTACGAGCAGTACTTC.